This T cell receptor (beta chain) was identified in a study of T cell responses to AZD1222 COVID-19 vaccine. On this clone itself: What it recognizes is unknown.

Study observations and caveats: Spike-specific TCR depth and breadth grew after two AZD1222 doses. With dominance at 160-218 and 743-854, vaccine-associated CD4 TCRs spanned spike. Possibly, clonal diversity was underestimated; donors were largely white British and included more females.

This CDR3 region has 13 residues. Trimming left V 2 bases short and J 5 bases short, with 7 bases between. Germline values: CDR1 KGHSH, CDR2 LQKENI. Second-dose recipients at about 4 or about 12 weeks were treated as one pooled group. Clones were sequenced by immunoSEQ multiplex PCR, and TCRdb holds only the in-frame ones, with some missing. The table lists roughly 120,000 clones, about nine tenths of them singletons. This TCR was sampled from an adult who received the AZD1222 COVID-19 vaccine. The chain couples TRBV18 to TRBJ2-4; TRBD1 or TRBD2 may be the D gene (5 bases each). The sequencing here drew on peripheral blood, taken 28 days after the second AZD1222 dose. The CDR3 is CASSPGGENIQYF. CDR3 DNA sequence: TGTGCCAGCTCACCAGGGGGTGAAAACATTCAGTACTTC.